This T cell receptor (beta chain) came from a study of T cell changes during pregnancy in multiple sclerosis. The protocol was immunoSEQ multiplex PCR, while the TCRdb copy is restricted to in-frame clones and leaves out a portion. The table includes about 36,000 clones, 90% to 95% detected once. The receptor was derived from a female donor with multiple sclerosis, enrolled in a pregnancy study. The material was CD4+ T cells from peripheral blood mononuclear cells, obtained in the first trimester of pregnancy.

Here the CDR3 reads CASSLVGTGGNTIYF. CDR3 nucleotides: TGTGCCAGCAGCTTAGTTGGGACAGGGGGAAACACCATATATTTT. The V and J genes are TRBV13 and TRBJ1-3; 9 positions agree with TRBD1. Per germline, CDR1 PRHDT and CDR2 FYEKMQ (reference sequence). The junction had 2 bases not matched to a gene; V was cut back by 1 base and J by 4 bases. CDR3 size: 15 residues.